This T cell receptor (beta chain) was captured in a study of technical replicates of blood from a handful of donors. CDR3 length: 14 residues. V was cut by 0 bases and J by 4 bases, with 6 bases left in between. Germline CDR1 MNHEY, CDR2 SVGAGI. Sequencing used immunoSEQ multiplex PCR; TCRdb keeps in-frame clones, though not all of them. This sample carries tens of thousands of clones, over 90% of them seen once, and the ten largest clones take 0.25%. The rearrangement joins TRBV6-5 to TRBJ1-4, with D perhaps TRBD1 (5 bases). The source is a human donor in good health. Sample: T cells isolated from PBMCs. CDR3 DNA sequence: TGTGCCAGCAGTTACTCACAGGTTAATGAAAAACTGTTTTTT. Its protein is CASSYSQVNEKLFF.